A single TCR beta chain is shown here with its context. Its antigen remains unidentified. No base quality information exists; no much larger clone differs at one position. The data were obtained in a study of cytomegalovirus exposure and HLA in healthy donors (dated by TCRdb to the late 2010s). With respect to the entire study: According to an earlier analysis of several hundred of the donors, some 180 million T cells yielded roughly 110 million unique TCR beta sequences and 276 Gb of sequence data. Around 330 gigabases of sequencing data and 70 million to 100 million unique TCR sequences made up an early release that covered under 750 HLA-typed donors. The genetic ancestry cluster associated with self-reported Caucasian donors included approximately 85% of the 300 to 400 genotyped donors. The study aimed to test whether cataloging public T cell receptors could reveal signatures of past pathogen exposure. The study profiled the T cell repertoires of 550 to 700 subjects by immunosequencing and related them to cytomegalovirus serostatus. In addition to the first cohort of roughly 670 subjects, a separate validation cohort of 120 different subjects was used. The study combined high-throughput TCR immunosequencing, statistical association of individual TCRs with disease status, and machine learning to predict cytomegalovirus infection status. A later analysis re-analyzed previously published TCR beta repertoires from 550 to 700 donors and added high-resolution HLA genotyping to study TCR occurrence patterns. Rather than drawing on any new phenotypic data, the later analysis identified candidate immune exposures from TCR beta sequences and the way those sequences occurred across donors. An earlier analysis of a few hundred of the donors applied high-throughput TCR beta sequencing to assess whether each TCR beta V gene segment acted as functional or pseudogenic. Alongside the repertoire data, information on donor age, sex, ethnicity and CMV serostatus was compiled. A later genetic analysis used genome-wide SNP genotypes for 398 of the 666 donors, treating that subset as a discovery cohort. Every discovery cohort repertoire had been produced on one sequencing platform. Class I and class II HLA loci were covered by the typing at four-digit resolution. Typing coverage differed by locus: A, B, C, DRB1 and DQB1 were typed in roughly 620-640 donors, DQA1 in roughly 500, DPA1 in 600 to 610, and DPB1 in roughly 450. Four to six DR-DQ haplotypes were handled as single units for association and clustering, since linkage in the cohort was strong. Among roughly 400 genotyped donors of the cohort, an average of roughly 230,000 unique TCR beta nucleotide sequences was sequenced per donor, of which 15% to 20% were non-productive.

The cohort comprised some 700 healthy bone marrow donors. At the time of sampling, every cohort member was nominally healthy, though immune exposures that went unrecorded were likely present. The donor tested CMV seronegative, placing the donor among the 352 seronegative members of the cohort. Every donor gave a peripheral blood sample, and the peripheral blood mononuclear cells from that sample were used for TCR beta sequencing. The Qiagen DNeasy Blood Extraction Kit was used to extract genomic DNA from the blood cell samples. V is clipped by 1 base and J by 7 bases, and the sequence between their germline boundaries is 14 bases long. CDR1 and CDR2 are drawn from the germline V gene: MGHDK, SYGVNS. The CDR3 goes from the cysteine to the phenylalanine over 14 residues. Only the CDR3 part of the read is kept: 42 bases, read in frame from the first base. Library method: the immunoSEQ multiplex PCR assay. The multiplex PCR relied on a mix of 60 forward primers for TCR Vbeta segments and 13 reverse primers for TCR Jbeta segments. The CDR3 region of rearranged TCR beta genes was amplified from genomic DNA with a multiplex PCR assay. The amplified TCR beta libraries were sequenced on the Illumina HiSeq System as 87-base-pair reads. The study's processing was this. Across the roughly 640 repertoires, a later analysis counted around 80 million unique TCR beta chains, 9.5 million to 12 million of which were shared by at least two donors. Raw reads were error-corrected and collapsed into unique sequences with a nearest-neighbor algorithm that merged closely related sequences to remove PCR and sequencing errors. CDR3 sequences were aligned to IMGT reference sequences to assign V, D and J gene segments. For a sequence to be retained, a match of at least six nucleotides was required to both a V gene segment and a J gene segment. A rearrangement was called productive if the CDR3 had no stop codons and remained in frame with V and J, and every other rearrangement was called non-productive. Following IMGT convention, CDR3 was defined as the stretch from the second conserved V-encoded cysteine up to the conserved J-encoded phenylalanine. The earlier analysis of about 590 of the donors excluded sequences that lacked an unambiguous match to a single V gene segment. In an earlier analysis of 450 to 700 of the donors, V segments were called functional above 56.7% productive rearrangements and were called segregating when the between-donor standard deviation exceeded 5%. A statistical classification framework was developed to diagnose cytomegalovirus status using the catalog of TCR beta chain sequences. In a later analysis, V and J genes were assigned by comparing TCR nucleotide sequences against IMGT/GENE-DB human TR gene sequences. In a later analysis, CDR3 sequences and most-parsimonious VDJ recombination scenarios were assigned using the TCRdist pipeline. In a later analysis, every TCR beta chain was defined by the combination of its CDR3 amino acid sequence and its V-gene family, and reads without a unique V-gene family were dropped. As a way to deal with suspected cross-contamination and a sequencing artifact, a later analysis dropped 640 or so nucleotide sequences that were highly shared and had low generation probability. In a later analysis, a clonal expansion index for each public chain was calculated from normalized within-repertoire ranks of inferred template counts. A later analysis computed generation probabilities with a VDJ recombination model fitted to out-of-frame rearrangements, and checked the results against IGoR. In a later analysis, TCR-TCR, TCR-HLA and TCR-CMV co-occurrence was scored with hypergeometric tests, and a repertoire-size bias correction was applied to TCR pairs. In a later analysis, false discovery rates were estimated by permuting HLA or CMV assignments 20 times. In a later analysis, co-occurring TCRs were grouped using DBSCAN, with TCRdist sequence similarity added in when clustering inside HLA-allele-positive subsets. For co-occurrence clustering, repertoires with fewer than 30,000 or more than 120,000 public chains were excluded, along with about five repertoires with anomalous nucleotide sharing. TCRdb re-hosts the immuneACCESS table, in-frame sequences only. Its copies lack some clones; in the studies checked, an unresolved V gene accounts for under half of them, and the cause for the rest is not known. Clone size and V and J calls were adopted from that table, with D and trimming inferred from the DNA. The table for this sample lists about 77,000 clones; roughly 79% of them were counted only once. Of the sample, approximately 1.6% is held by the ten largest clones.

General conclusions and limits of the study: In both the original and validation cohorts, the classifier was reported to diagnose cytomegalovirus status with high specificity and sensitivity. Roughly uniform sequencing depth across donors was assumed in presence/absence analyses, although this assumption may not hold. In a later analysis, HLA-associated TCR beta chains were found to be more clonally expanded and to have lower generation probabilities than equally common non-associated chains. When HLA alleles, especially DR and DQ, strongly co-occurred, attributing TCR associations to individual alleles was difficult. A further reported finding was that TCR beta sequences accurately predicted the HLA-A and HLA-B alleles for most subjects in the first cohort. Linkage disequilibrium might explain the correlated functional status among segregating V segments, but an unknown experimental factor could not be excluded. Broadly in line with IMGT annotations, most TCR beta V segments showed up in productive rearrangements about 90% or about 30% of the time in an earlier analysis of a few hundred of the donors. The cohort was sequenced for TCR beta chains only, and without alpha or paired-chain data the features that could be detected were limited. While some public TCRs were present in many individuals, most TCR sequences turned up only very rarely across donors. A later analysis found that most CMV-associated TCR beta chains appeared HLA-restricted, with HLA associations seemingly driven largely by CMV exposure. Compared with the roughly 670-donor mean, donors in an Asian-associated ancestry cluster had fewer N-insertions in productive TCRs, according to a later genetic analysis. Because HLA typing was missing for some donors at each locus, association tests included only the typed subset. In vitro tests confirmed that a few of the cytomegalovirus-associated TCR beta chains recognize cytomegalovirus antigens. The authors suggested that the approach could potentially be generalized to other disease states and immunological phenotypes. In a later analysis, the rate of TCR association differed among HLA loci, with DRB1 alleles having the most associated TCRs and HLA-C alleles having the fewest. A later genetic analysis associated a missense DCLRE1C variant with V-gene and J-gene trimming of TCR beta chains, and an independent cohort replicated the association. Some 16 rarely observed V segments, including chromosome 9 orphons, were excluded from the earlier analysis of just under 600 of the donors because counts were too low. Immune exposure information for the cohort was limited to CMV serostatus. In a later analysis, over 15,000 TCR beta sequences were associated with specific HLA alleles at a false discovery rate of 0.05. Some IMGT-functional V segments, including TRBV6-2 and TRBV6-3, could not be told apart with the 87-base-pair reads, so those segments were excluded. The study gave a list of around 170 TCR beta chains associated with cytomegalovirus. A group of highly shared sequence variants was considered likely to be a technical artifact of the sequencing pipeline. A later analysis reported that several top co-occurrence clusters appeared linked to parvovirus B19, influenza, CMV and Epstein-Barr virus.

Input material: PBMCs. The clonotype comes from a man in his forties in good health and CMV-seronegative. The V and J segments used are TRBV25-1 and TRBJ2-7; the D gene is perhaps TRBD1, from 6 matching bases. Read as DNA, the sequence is TGTGCCAGCAGTGAATCACAGGGTTGGGAGGAGCAGTACTTC. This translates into CASSESQGWEEQYF.